A selection of T cell receptor beta chains follows, all from one sample in a study of blood T cell repertoires in COVID-19. Only in-frame clones appear in the TCRdb table, and some are missing; sequencing was by immunoSEQ multiplex PCR. Here the sample spans some 350,000 clones, around nine tenths being singletons. Specimen: peripheral blood. The receptor source for this set is a woman in her seventies with COVID-19, enrolled during active disease. Each CDR3 is given with its conserved first and last residue. D genes are given only for firm matches. Not all rows give a size; the values are once, few, many and, for expanded clones, a class.

j_call clone_size d_call v_call cdr3_aa cdr3_nt
TRBJ1-5 once TRBD1 TRBV2 CASHGTGLSQPQHF TGTGCCAGCCACGGGACAGGGTTGAGTCAGCCCCAGCATTTT
TRBJ1-4 . . TRBV7-5 CARSSQTGRREKLFF TGTGCCAGAAGCTCTCAGACAGGGAGAAGAGAAAAACTGTTTTTT
TRBJ2-7 . TRBD1 TRBV28 CASSSPGQTYEQYF TGTGCCAGCAGTTCTCCGGGACAGACCTACGAGCAGTACTTC
TRBJ1-6 . TRBD1 TRBV27 CASSFLTGGHNSPLHF TGTGCCAGCAGTTTCCTGACAGGGGGGCATAATTCACCCCTCCACTTT
TRBJ2-1 . TRBD2 TRBV4-2 CASSQGGTWTSGGDEQFF TGTGCCAGCAGCCAAGGGGGGACATGGACTAGCGGGGGCGATGAGCAGTTCTTC
TRBJ2-4 . TRBD2 TRBV7-2 CASSFTSSGGNIQYF TGTGCCAGCAGCTTTACCAGTAGCGGGGGTAACATTCAGTACTTC
TRBJ1-2 . TRBD1 TRBV7-3 CASSLSAGGDGYTF TGTGCCAGCAGCTTAAGCGCAGGGGGCGATGGCTACACCTTC
TRBJ2-3 . . TRBV6-2/TRBV6-3 CASSYPIATFTSTDTQYF TGTGCCAGCAGTTACCCCATCGCCACTTTTACTAGCACAGATACGCAGTATTTT
TRBJ2-6 . . TRBV7-2 CASSGTGIVAGANVLTF TGTGCCAGCAGCGGAACAGGAATCGTGGCCGGGGCCAACGTCCTGACTTTC
TRBJ1-2 . . TRBV18 CASSPDTGLVSYTF TGTGCCAGCTCACCAGATACAGGCCTCGTAAGCTACACCTTC
TRBJ1-2 . . TRBV24-1 CATSGPLTGGHNYGYTF TGTGCCACCAGTGGCCCACTCACAGGTGGACATAACTATGGCTACACCTTC
TRBJ2-3 . . TRBV11-2 CASSLDPPSTRRDTQYF TGTGCCAGCAGCTTAGATCCTCCCTCAACGAGGAGGGATACGCAGTATTTT
TRBJ1-1 . TRBD1 TRBV7-9 CASSLGQGANTEAFF TGTGCCAGCAGCTTAGGACAGGGGGCGAACACTGAAGCTTTCTTT
TRBJ1-1 once . TRBV12-3/TRBV12-4 CASSFRVTEAFF TGTGCCAGCAGTTTCAGGGTCACTGAAGCTTTCTTT
TRBJ1-2 . TRBD1 TRBV2 CADGQGASYGYTF TGTGCCGACGGGCAGGGGGCGAGCTATGGCTACACCTTC
TRBJ1-1 . . TRBV7-2 CASSSGTYNTEAFF TGTGCCAGCAGCAGCGGGACATACAACACTGAAGCTTTCTTT
TRBJ2-7 . . TRBV6-5 CASSRDSSSYEQYF TGTGCCAGCAGTCGAGACAGTTCTTCCTACGAGCAGTACTTC
TRBJ1-2 . . TRBV7-2 CASSLGGGGDSYGYTF TGTGCCAGCAGCTTAGGAGGCGGGGGGGACTCCTATGGCTACACCTTC
TRBJ2-7 . . TRBV5-1 CASSPGAYEQYF TGCGCCAGCAGCCCCGGGGCCTACGAGCAGTACTTC
TRBJ2-7 . . TRBV4-1 CASSRTYSTYEQYF TGCGCCAGCAGCCGGACTTACAGTACCTACGAGCAGTACTTC
TRBJ1-2 . . TRBV2 CASSEGGVGGYTF TGTGCCAGCAGTGAAGGGGGGGTTGGAGGCTACACCTTC
TRBJ2-1 . TRBD2 TRBV2 CASRDRLAGSNEQFF TGTGCCAGCAGAGATCGACTAGCGGGGAGTAATGAGCAGTTCTTC